These T cell receptor beta chains were read from a single sample in a study of T-cell memory formation after mild COVID-19. TCRdb ran MiXCR on the 5' RACE reads and lists one entry per CDR3 protein. The data contain roughly 42,000 distinct CDR3 sequences, 7.3% of them singletons. The source material was PBMCs or a T cell subset sorted from them (not recorded which). These receptors originate from a man younger than 35 who had mild COVID-19 (a few samples of this study predate the infection). Cell type and time point are not known. Each CDR3 is given with its conserved first and last residue. D genes are given only for firm matches. Where a row states a size, it is once, few, many or the class of an expanded clone; other rows omit it.

>TRBV28|many|TRBJ2-3|-
TGTGCCAGCAGACTCGCCGGACAGAACACAGATACGCAGTATTTT
CASRLAGQNTDTQYF
>TRBV28|few|TRBJ2-5|TRBD2
TGTGCCAGCAGGACTTTTAGCGGGGGGGCCCGGGAGACCCAGTACTTC
CASRTFSGGARETQYF
>TRBV25-1|-|TRBJ2-5|TRBD2
TGTGCCAGCAGTGATCCTAGCGGCGGGCGGACCCAGTACTTC
CASSDPSGGRTQYF
>TRBV6-1|-|TRBJ2-7|-
TGTGCCAGCAGTGAATCTCCGTTCCTGGTCGAGCAGTACTTC
CASSESPFLVEQYF
>TRBV5-1|few|TRBJ1-6|TRBD1
TGCGCCAGCAGCTTGGCCGTGACAGGGGATGGGTCACCCCTCCACTTT
CASSLAVTGDGSPLHF
>TRBV7-2|-|TRBJ1-2|-
TGTGCCAGCAGCGTAGCGAACGGGGGATCTGGCTATGGCTACACCTTC
CASSVANGGSGYGYTF
>TRBV7-3|few|TRBJ1-5|-
TGTGCCAGCAGCTTAAGGAGGGGTCAGCCCCAGCATTTT
CASSLRRGQPQHF
>TRBV4-3|many|TRBJ2-2|TRBD1
TGCGCCAGCAGCCAAAGACAGGGGATCGGGGAGCTGTTTTTT
CASSQRQGIGELFF
>TRBV28|few|TRBJ1-2|TRBD1
TGTGCCAGCAGACAGGACAGGGGCTATGGCTACACCTTC
CASRQDRGYGYTF
>TRBV7-2|few|TRBJ2-5|TRBD2
TGTGCCAGCAGCCCCCGGGGAGGCGGGGGGTACCAAGAGACCCAGTACTTC
CASSPRGGGGYQETQYF
>TRBV24-1|few|TRBJ2-3|-
TGTGCCACCAGCGGCGGGTCGGTGGATACGCAGTATTTT
CATSGGSVDTQYF
>TRBV6-5|few|TRBJ1-2|-
TGTGCCAGCAGAGATAGGAGGACGGATGGCTACACCTTC
CASRDRRTDGYTF
>TRBV12-3/TRBV12-4|few|TRBJ1-5|-
TGTGCCAGCAGTCCCCAGGGAAGCCGGCAGCCCCAGCATTTT
CASSPQGSRQPQHF
>TRBV6-6|-|TRBJ2-1|-
TGTGCCAGCAGTTACCCCCGGGCCTCATGGGAGCAGTTCTTC
CASSYPRASWEQFF
>TRBV7-2|-|TRBJ1-6|-
TGTGCCAGCAACCTATCAGATAATTCACCCCTCCACTTT
CASNLSDNSPLHF
>TRBV4-1|few|TRBJ2-7|-
TGCGCCAGCAGCCAAGGTCCAGGGGCGTTCTCCTACGAGCAGTACTTC
CASSQGPGAFSYEQYF
>TRBV29-1|few|TRBJ2-1|-
TGCAGCGTTGAGGGCAGGGCATCCAATGAGCAGTTCTTC
CSVEGRASNEQFF
>TRBV11-3|-|TRBJ2-3|-
TGTGCCAGCAGCCGGACGGCTTACACAGATACGCAGTATTTT
CASSRTAYTDTQYF
>TRBV24-1|few|TRBJ1-1|-
TGTGCCACCAGTGGTACAGGGCGAGTCACTGAAGCTTTCTTT
CATSGTGRVTEAFF
>TRBV5-1|many|TRBJ2-5|-
TGCGCCAGCAGCTTGGGGGCGATTTCGGACTCGCAAGAGACCCAGTACTTC
CASSLGAISDSQETQYF
>TRBV6-6|few|TRBJ2-2|-
TGTGCCAGCAGTACGTCCCCGAGGGGAACCGGGGAGCTGTTTTTT
CASSTSPRGTGELFF
>TRBV28|many|TRBJ1-6|-
TGTGCCAGCAGCCCCGGGGAGGGCTATAATTCACCCCTCCACTTT
CASSPGEGYNSPLHF
>TRBV29-1|few|TRBJ2-3|-
TGCAGCGTGGAGTGGGCCACAGATACGCAGTATTTT
CSVEWATDTQYF
>TRBV6-5|few|TRBJ2-7|TRBD1
TGTGCCAGCAGTTATGGGGACAGTAGCTCCTACGAGCAGTACTTC
CASSYGDSSSYEQYF
>TRBV12-3/TRBV12-4|many|TRBJ2-3|-
TGTGCCAGCAGTTACGGCCAGGGAGGTGCGCAGTATTTT
CASSYGQGGAQYF
>TRBV6-2/TRBV6-3|-|TRBJ2-1|TRBD2
TGTGCCAGCAGACCGGGACTAGGCCCAAATGAGCAGTTCTTC
CASRPGLGPNEQFF
>TRBV3-1|-|TRBJ1-6|-
TGTGCCAGCAGTCAACAGGGAGGTCTCCACTTT
CASSQQGGLHF
>TRBV27|few|TRBJ1-4|-
TGTGCCAGCAGTCCATGGGCCACCCGTGGTGAAAAACTGTTTTTT
CASSPWATRGEKLFF
>TRBV3-1|few|TRBJ1-5|-
TGTGCCAGCAGCCTCGGATTAGGTAGGCGTCAGCCCCAGCATTTT
CASSLGLGRRQPQHF
>TRBV4-3|few|TRBJ2-2|-
TGCGCCAGCAGCCAAGAAGCGGCGGGGCCTATCAACACCGGGGAGCTGTTTTTT
CASSQEAAGPINTGELFF
>TRBV7-9|-|TRBJ2-3|TRBD2
TGTGCCAGCAGCTTATTTGGGACTAGCGGCACAGATACGCAGTATTTT
CASSLFGTSGTDTQYF
>TRBV6-2/TRBV6-3|few|TRBJ2-2|-
TGTGCCAGCAGTTACTTAGGGAGAACCGGGGAGCTGTTTTTT
CASSYLGRTGELFF
>TRBV20-1|many|TRBJ1-1|-
TGCAGTGTCCTAAGTGCGGGTACGAACACTGAAGCTTTCTTT
CSVLSAGTNTEAFF
>TRBV7-6|many|TRBJ2-1|-
TGTGCCAGCAGCTCCGGGCCAGGGCCAAATGAGCAGTTCTTC
CASSSGPGPNEQFF
>TRBV7-2|many|TRBJ2-3|TRBD2
TGTGCCAGCAGCCCGGGGACTAGCGGACCAGATACGCAGTATTTT
CASSPGTSGPDTQYF
>TRBV7-2|many|TRBJ2-1|-
TGTGCCAGCAGCTTAGTCGCGGTGGGGACGAACAATGAGCAGTTCTTC
CASSLVAVGTNNEQFF
>TRBV11-2|-|TRBJ2-2|-
TGTGCCAGCAGACCCCGGACCGTTTCCACCGGGGAGCTGTTTTTT
CASRPRTVSTGELFF
>TRBV12-3/TRBV12-4|few|TRBJ1-1|TRBD1
TGTGCCAGCAGTCCCGGGACAGGGTTGGCCACTGAAGCTTTCTTT
CASSPGTGLATEAFF
>TRBV6-5|many|TRBJ1-1|-
TGTGCCAGCAGTTCCAACCGTAGGAACACTGAAGCTTTCTTT
CASSSNRRNTEAFF
>TRBV12-3/TRBV12-4|few|TRBJ2-3|-
TGTGCCAGCAGTTCAGTCCGGGGGTCGGCTTGGGGCACAGATACGCAGTATTTT
CASSSVRGSAWGTDTQYF
>TRBV5-1|many|TRBJ2-7|TRBD1
TGCGCCAGCAGCTTCGCGGGACAGGGAGGAAACGAGCAGTACTTC
CASSFAGQGGNEQYF
>TRBV25-1|few|TRBJ1-2|TRBD1
TGTGCCACTGTGGACAGGGTCCTTGGTGGCTACACCTTC
CATVDRVLGGYTF
>TRBV12-3/TRBV12-4|few|TRBJ2-4|-
TGTGCCAGCAGTTTAGCGGTACTAGCCAAAAACATTCAGTACTTC
CASSLAVLAKNIQYF
>TRBV7-8|-|TRBJ2-5|TRBD2
TGTGCCAGCAGCTTTATGGGGGGGGAGACCCAGTACTTC
CASSFMGGETQYF
>TRBV7-3|few|TRBJ1-2|TRBD1
TGTGCCAGCAGTCAAGGCGCCCCGGGACAGGGCTTTGGCTACACCTTC
CASSQGAPGQGFGYTF
>TRBV4-3|many|TRBJ1-2|-
TGCGCCAGCAGCCAAGATTGGGGATATGGCTACACCTTC
CASSQDWGYGYTF
>TRBV7-2|few|TRBJ1-2|-
TGTGCCAGCAGCCCTACTTCGGGCTATGGCTACACCTTC
CASSPTSGYGYTF
>TRBV28|-|TRBJ2-6|TRBD1
TGTGCCAGCAGTCCGACCGGGACAGGGATCCGATCGGGGGCCAACGTCCTGACTTTC
CASSPTGTGIRSGANVLTF
>TRBV10-3|-|TRBJ2-5|-
TGTGCCTCGCGGGGACCGGGCCACCAAGAGACCCAGTACTTC
CASRGPGHQETQYF
>TRBV7-9|many|TRBJ2-1|TRBD1
TGTGCCAGCAGAGAACCCGGGACAGGGAACAATGAGCAGTTCTTC
CASREPGTGNNEQFF
>TRBV11-2|medium-sized|TRBJ1-1|-
TGTGCCAGCAGCTTAGACCGCCACGGTGAAGCTTTCTTT
CASSLDRHGEAFF
>TRBV20-1|many|TRBJ2-1|-
TGCAGTGCTGCTGGGCAAGTGACCGGCTACAATGAGCAGTTCTTC
CSAAGQVTGYNEQFF
>TRBV12-3/TRBV12-4|many|TRBJ2-2|-
TGTGCCAGCACCATACTAACCCCACGCGCCGGGGAGCTGTTTTTT
CASTILTPRAGELFF